This T cell receptor beta chain was sequenced for a study of cytomegalovirus exposure and HLA in healthy donors. Points on this clone: Its target is not known.

The CDR3 contains 14 residues. Per the germline V gene, CDR1 is SQVTM and CDR2 is ANQGSEA. V was shortened by 5 bases and J by 1 base, with 14 bases between the two germline ends. The PCR was carried out with 60 Vbeta primers and 13 Jbeta primers. Sequencing was performed with immunoSEQ multiplex PCR; in TCRdb, only in-frame clones are kept and a portion is missing. The sample has 200,000 or so clones; more than 75% are singletons. Study observations and caveats: Likely technical artifact: a cluster of highly shared sequence variants.

This sequence originates from a male donor in good health and CMV-seropositive. The genes are TRBV29-1 and TRBJ1-2; TRBD1 is a possible D gene (6 bases). Sample: PBMCs. DNA for the CDR3: TGCAGCGTTTGGGGGGGAGGGGGTAACTATGGCTACACCTTC. It is translated as CSVWGGGGNYGYTF.